What follows are 32 T cell receptor beta chains derived from one specimen sequenced in a study of shared clonotypes between healthy human individuals. Clones were sequenced by immunoSEQ multiplex PCR, and TCRdb holds only the in-frame ones, with some missing. The sample yields hundreds of thousands of clones, roughly 70% seen once. The sequencing sample was made of memory CD4+ T cells sorted from blood. Subset noted: CD45RA-negative fraction. Source of these receptors: a young woman in good health.

This chain joins TRBV28 and TRBJ1-2; D remains ambiguous. Germline loops: CDR1 MDHEN, CDR2 SYDVKM. V was clipped by 8 bases and J by 4 bases, with 14 bases between them. This CDR3 contains 13 residues. The DNA of the CDR3 is TGTGCCAGCTCCCTGGTCAGTATCTATGGCTACACCTTC. Translating it yields CASSLVSIYGYTF.

About this clone itself: Other nucleotide sequences from this sample produce the same CDR3. The chain couples TRBV4-1 to TRBJ2-5; 11 bases match TRBD2. The CDR3 contains 15 residues. J gave up 4 bases and V 1 base, and 2 bases lay outside the gene matches. Germline V gene data show CDR1 as MGHRA and CDR2 as YSYEKL. DNA of the CDR3: TGCGCCAGCAGCCAAGTTACTAGCGGGAGAGAGACCCAGTACTTC. Protein sequence: CASSQVTSGRETQYF.

The chain combines TRBV7-8 with TRBJ2-7; 9 positions agree with TRBD2. The CDR3 covers 19 residues. Germline V gives CDR1 SGHVS, CDR2 FQNEAQ. V shed 4 bases, J shed 3 bases, and the junction held 19 bases outside the gene matches. DNA of the CDR3: TGTGCCAGCAGCTCTCGAATGGGGGGGCGTCTAGCGGGATACTACGAGCAGTACTTC. It codes for CASSSRMGGRLAGYYEQYF.

The DNA of the CDR3 is TGCAGCGTTGGGACAGGGGATGATGGCTACACCTTC. Its translation is CSVGTGDDGYTF. The rearrangement joins TRBV29-1 to TRBJ1-2; TRBD1 matches 9 bases. With 4 bases clipped from V and 6 bases from J, the junction kept 3 bases outside the gene matches. Germline V gene sequence: CDR1 SQVTM, CDR2 ANQGSEA. The CDR3 runs 12 residues. Supplemented by reference TRBV29-1 and TRBJ1-2, the full variable domain reads SAVISQKPSRDICQRGTSLTIQCQVDSQVTMMFWYRQQPGQSLTLIATANQGSEATYESGFVIDKFPISRPNLTFSTLTVSNMSPEDSSIYLCSVGTGDDGYTFGSGTRLTVV.

The table lists this clone with a few counts. The chain couples TRBV27 to TRBJ1-2, with 8 bases that match TRBD1. This CDR3 contains 14 residues. V lost 6 bases, J lost 2 bases, and 5 bases stayed unmatched. Germline CDR1 and CDR2: MNHEY and SMNVEV (reference sequence). The CDR3 protein is CASRSGQVNYGYTF. DNA for the CDR3: TGTGCCAGCAGATCGGGACAGGTCAACTATGGCTACACCTTC.

J is TRBJ1-1 and V is TRBV25-1; 10 bases align to TRBD1. The CDR3 sequence is 15 residues long. Germline trimming cut 3 bases from V and 3 bases from J; bases unmatched to any gene: 4. Germline V gene sequence: CDR1 MGHDK, CDR2 SYGVNS. CDR3 sequence: CASSDGGTGDTEAFF. CDR3 nucleotides: TGTGCCAGCAGTGATGGCGGGACAGGGGACACTGAAGCTTTCTTT.

This chain joins TRBV7-2 and TRBJ2-5; 7 nucleotides line up with TRBD1. The CDR3 spans 14 residues. V shed 3 bases, J shed 4 bases, and the junction held 5 bases outside the gene matches. CDR1 and CDR2 from the germline V gene are SGHTA and FQGNSA. The CDR3 loop is CASSFQGVSETQYF. The CDR3 nucleotides read TGTGCCAGCAGCTTTCAGGGGGTGTCAGAGACCCAGTACTTC. The full variable domain, its missing parts supplied by reference TRBV7-2 and TRBJ2-5, is GAGVSQSPSNKVTEKGKDVELRCDPISGHTALYWYRQSLGQGLEFLIYFQGNSAPDKSGLPSDRFSAERTGGSVSTLTIQRTQQEDSAVYLCASSFQGVSETQYFGPGTRLLVL.

The rearrangement links TRBV11-2 to TRBJ2-7; D possibly matches TRBD1 or TRBD2 (5 bases each). Trimming shortened V by 6 bases and J by 2 bases, and 11 bases separated the two germline ends. This CDR3 contains 13 residues. Germline V gene sequence: CDR1 SGHAT, CDR2 FQNNGV. The CDR3 DNA follows: TGTGCCAGCAGTTACCAGGGACCCTACGAGCAGTACTTC. Protein: CASSYQGPYEQYF.

The CDR3 sequence: CASSQDMGLAVTGADYNEQFF. Here the CDR3 DNA reads TGTGCCAGCAGCCAAGATATGGGACTAGCGGTAACTGGGGCCGACTACAATGAGCAGTTCTTC. V usage is TRBV14 and J usage is TRBJ2-1, with 11 bases identical to TRBD2. With V trimmed by 0 bases and J by 3 bases, 16 bases remained unmatched. The CDR3 runs 21 residues. The germline V gene has CDR1 SGHDN and CDR2 FVKESK.

The chain has TRBV5-4 and TRBJ1-4; D gene ambiguous. With 2 bases removed from V and 5 bases from J, the gap between germline ends came to 7 bases. The CDR3 has 13 residues. CDR1 and CDR2 (germline): SGHNT, YYREEE (reference sequence). The CDR3 region is CASSLAQNEKLFF. In DNA, the CDR3 is TGTGCCAGCAGCTTAGCGCAGAATGAAAAACTGTTTTTT.

This clone was counted ten times or more. Other DNA sequences in the sample encode the same CDR3. The chain employs TRBV4-1 and TRBJ1-1; D is undetermined. The CDR3 loop spans 13 amino acids. Germline CDR1 reads MGHRA; CDR2 reads YSYEKL. Trimming took 1 base from V and 5 from J, leaving 8 bases between them. This CDR3 reads CASSQGEWTEAFF. The CDR3 nucleotides read TGCGCCAGCAGCCAAGGTGAGTGGACTGAAGCTTTCTTT.

The rearrangement uses TRBV5-1 and TRBJ2-3; tentative D call: TRBD2 (6 bases). Germline V gives CDR1 SGHRS, CDR2 YFSETQ. The CDR3 runs to 16 residues. Between the trimmed V and J ends, which lost 3 bases and 0 bases, there was a span of 14 bases. The CDR3 DNA is TGCGCCAGCAGCTCCTCCGCAGGGACTAGCACAGATACGCAGTATTTT. It specifies CASSSSAGTSTDTQYF.

This sequence joins TRBV6-1 and TRBJ2-2; 7 nucleotides agree with TRBD1. CDR1 and CDR2 (germline): MNHNS, SASEGT. The CDR3 extends over 15 amino acids. Germline trimming cut 6 bases from V and 0 bases from J; bases unmatched to any gene: 4. The CDR3 spells CASRPGQANTGELFF. The CDR3 bases are TGTGCCAGCAGGCCCGGACAGGCGAACACCGGGGAGCTGTTTTTT.

The chain couples TRBV6-6 to TRBJ2-5; 9 bases are shared with TRBD2. Trimming cost V 5 bases and J 3 bases; bases outside gene matches: 7. CDR1 is MNHNY, CDR2 SVGAGI, per germline (reference sequence). The CDR3 is 15 amino acids. The CDR3 DNA reads TGTGCCAGCAGTCCTATAGCGGGAGCCGAAGAGACCCAGTACTTC. It codes for CASSPIAGAEETQYF.

The chain joins TRBV2 to TRBJ2-7; 12 bases map to TRBD1. V lost 6 bases and J lost 7; bases outside the gene matches: 7. The CDR3 is made up of 14 amino acids. CDR1 is SNHLY and CDR2 is FYNNEI in the germline V gene. This CDR3 is CASRGTGGPGEQYF. DNA for the CDR3: TGTGCCAGCAGAGGGACAGGGGGCCCGGGGGAGCAGTACTTC.

This chain's CDR3 is CASSPRTGVNTEAFF. In nucleotides, the CDR3 is TGTGCCAGCTCTCCCCGGACAGGGGTGAACACTGAAGCTTTCTTT. V gene TRBV18 combines with J gene TRBJ1-1; 9 bases are a match to TRBD1. V trimming: 6 bases; J trimming: 0 bases; junction bases outside the gene matches: 5. Per germline, CDR1 KGHSH and CDR2 LQKENI. CDR3 length: 15 residues.

Only a few counts were recorded for this clone. J is TRBJ1-2 and V is TRBV28, with 9 bases fitting TRBD1. CDR3 length: 16 residues. After removal of 5 bases from V and 1 base from J, the junction contained 8 bases not matched to a gene. The germline V gene has CDR1 MDHEN and CDR2 SYDVKM. Written as DNA, the CDR3 is TGTGCCAGCAGTCTCACCGGGACAGGGAATAACTATGGCTACACCTTC. Its protein is CASSLTGTGNNYGYTF.

This chain joins TRBV29-1 and TRBJ1-1; D not certain. Deletions cut 4 bases from V and 2 bases from J, with 11 bases between. The CDR3 is 13 amino acids. Germline V gene lookup returns CDR1 SQVTM and CDR2 ANQGSEA. The CDR3 is CSVAKNLNTEAFF. The CDR3 DNA reads TGCAGCGTTGCAAAGAACCTAAACACTGAAGCTTTCTTT.

V usage is TRBV18 and J usage is TRBJ2-2; D possibly corresponds to TRBD2 (6 bases). CDR1 and CDR2 (germline): KGHSH, LQKENI. The CDR3 covers 14 residues. V lost 8 bases, J lost 0 bases, and 10 bases lay in between. The CDR3 region is CASGSGANTGELFF. The CDR3 bases are TGTGCCAGCGGTTCGGGGGCGAACACCGGGGAGCTGTTTTTT.

The gene calls are TRBV5-4 and TRBJ1-3; no clear D. CDR3 length: 15 amino acids. Germline V gives CDR1 SGHNT, CDR2 YYREEE (reference sequence). V gave up 0 bases and J gave up 3 bases, with 10 bases separating them. The CDR3 DNA reads as TGTGCCAGCAGCTTGGAAAAGACCCGTGGAAACACCATATATTTT. Translated, it gives CASSLEKTRGNTIYF. The full variable domain, its missing parts supplied by reference TRBV5-4 and TRBJ1-3, is ETGVTQSPTHLIKTRGQQVTLRCSSQSGHNTVSWYQQALGQGPQFIFQYYREEENGRGNFPPRFSGLQFPNYSSELNVNALELDDSALYLCASSLEKTRGNTIYFGEGSWLTVV.

This sequence joins TRBV10-1 and TRBJ1-2; D perhaps matches TRBD1 (5 bases). Germline CDR1 is WNHNN and CDR2 is SYGVQD (reference sequence). V gave up 4 bases and J gave up 6 bases, with 12 bases separating them. The CDR3 runs 13 residues. CDR3 in amino acids: CASSGEQANGYTF. In DNA form, the CDR3 reads TGCGCCAGCAGTGGAGAACAGGCTAATGGCTACACCTTC.

In DNA form, the CDR3 reads TGTGCCAGTAGTAGAGGGGGCGCGGCAGATACGCAGTATTTT. Translation gives CASSRGGAADTQYF. The V and J genes are TRBV19 and TRBJ2-3; 7 bases align to TRBD1. The ends lost 4 bases at V and 4 bases at J; junction bases unmatched: 5. The CDR3 has 14 residues. Germline assignment: CDR1 LNHDA and CDR2 SQIVND (reference sequence).

A few counts support this clone. Distinct nucleotide sequences in the sample also encode this CDR3. This chain joins TRBV5-1 and TRBJ2-1; D possibly corresponds to TRBD2 (6 bases). The CDR3 is 15 amino acids. Trimming removed 0 bases from V and 3 bases from J, with 10 bases in between. CDR1 is SGHRS and CDR2 is YFSETQ in the germline V gene. Here the CDR3 DNA reads TGCGCCAGCAGCTTGGATAGCGGCCTCTACAATGAGCAGTTCTTC. It specifies CASSLDSGLYNEQFF. Together with reference TRBV5-1 and TRBJ2-1, the CDR3 gives the full variable domain: KAGVTQTPRYLIKTRGQQVTLSCSPISGHRSVSWYQQTPGQGLQFLFEYFSETQRNKGNFPGRFSGRQFSNSRSEMNVSTLELGDSALYLCASSLDSGLYNEQFFGPGTRLTVL.

The chain uses TRBV29-1 and TRBJ2-5; 8 bases match TRBD1. The CDR3 is 14 amino acids. The germline CDR1 and CDR2 sequences are SQVTM and ANQGSEA. The V and J ends lost 4 bases and 5 bases, in that order; junction bases with no gene match: 9. Here the CDR3 DNA reads TGCAGCGTTGGGGGGACAGGTCTAGGGGAGACCCAGTACTTC. This codes for CSVGGTGLGETQYF.

V is TRBV5-1 and J is TRBJ2-4; D unresolved. V lost 0 bases to trimming and J lost 1 base, with 11 bases between them. The germline V gene has CDR1 SGHRS and CDR2 YFSETQ. This CDR3 has 16 residues. The CDR3 protein is CASSLEGRGAKNIQYF. The CDR3 bases are TGCGCCAGCAGCTTGGAAGGGCGTGGGGCCAAAAACATTCAGTACTTC.

The CDR3 bases are TGTGCCAGCAGTTTAATGCGGGGGGGATTCGAGCAGTACTTC. The encoded protein is CASSLMRGGFEQYF. The chain recombines TRBV28 with TRBJ2-7; TRBD2 aligns across 9 bases. Per the germline V gene, CDR1 is MDHEN and CDR2 is SYDVKM. CDR3 length: 14 amino acids. Unmatched junction bases numbered 5, after V lost 2 bases and J lost 6 bases. Full variable domain (outside the CDR3, taken from reference TRBV28 and TRBJ2-7): DVKVTQSSRYLVKRTGEKVFLECVQDMDHENMFWYRQDPGLGLRLIYFSYDVKMKEKGDIPEGYSVSREKKERFSLILESASTNQTSMYLCASSLMRGGFEQYFGPGTRLTVT.

The chain has TRBV11-3 and TRBJ2-2, with 9 positions matching TRBD2. CDR1 is SGHNT, CDR2 YENEEA, per germline. This CDR3 region has 17 residues. Losses at the gene ends were 3 bases for V and 5 bases for J; bases not matched to a gene: 10. The CDR3 reads CASSFTRRREGTGELFF. DNA for the CDR3: TGTGCCAGCAGCTTTACCAGGCGGCGGGAGGGGACCGGGGAGCTGTTTTTT. The variable domain in full, with the rest retrieved from reference TRBV11-3 and TRBJ2-2, is EAGVVQSPRYKIIEKKQPVAFWCNPISGHNTLYWYLQNLGQGPELLIRYENEEAVDDSQLPKDRFSAERLKGVDSTLKIQPAELGDSAVYLCASSFTRRREGTGELFFGEGSRLTVL.

Remarks on this clone: Being one base from a much bigger clone, this may be a read error. V gene TRBV5-4 combines with J gene TRBJ1-1; 10 nucleotides agree with TRBD1. Germline V CDR1 and CDR2: SGHNT, YYREEE (reference sequence). V dropped 2 bases and J dropped 3; count of bases not matched to a gene: 1. CDR3 size: 14 residues. In DNA, the CDR3 is TGTGCCAGCAGCTTCGGACAGGGGGACACTGAAGCTTTCTTT. This translates into CASSFGQGDTEAFF.

This chain links TRBV7-9 with TRBJ1-1, with 10 nucleotides matching TRBD1. The CDR3 is made up of 16 amino acids. The ends lost 5 bases at V and 5 bases at J; junction bases unmatched: 11. Germline V CDR1 and CDR2: SEHNR, FQNEAQ (reference sequence). The CDR3: CASSTGQGVRETEAFF. CDR3 nucleotides: TGTGCCAGCAGCACAGGACAGGGGGTACGGGAGACTGAAGCTTTCTTT.

The chain combines TRBV10-1 with TRBJ1-1; possibly TRBD1 for D (5 bases). V lost 6 bases to trimming and J lost 6 bases, with 14 bases between them. Germline V gives CDR1 WNHNN, CDR2 SYGVQD (reference sequence). The CDR3 contains 13 residues. Here the CDR3 reads CASRLDIRAEAFF. The CDR3 coding sequence is TGCGCCAGCAGGCTGGACATCCGCGCTGAAGCTTTCTTT.

In its sample, this clone was seen once. The same CDR3 also results from other DNA sequences found in this sample. V is TRBV5-1 and J is TRBJ2-2; 7 bases match TRBD1. Per germline, CDR1 SGHRS and CDR2 YFSETQ. The CDR3 spans 14 residues. V dropped 4 bases and J dropped 6; count of bases not matched to a gene: 6. The CDR3 loop is CASSPATGPGELFF. Written as DNA, the CDR3 is TGCGCCAGCAGCCCCGCGACAGGGCCCGGGGAGCTGTTTTTT.

This chain connects TRBV28 to TRBJ1-3; 9 bases line up with TRBD1. V shed 6 bases and J 0 bases; nucleotides not matched to a gene: 12. CDR1 is MDHEN, CDR2 SYDVKM, per germline. The CDR3 has 18 amino acids. The CDR3, as DNA: TGTGCCAGCAGGGGTAGTGACGGGACAGGGACCTCTGGAAACACCATATATTTT. This gives the protein CASRGSDGTGTSGNTIYF.